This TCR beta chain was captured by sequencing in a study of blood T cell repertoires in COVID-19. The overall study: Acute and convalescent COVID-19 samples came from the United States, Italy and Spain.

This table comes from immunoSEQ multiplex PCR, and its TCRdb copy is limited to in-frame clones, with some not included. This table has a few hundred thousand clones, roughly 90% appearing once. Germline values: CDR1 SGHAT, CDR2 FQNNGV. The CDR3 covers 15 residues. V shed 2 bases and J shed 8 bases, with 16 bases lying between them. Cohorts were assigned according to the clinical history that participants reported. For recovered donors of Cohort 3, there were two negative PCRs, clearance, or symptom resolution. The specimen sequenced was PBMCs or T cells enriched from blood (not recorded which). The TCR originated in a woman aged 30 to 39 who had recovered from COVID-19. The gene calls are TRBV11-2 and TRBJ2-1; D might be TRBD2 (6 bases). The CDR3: CASSLSPSDNDEQFF. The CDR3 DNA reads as TGTGCCAGCAGCTTAAGTCCTAGCGACAACGATGAGCAGTTCTTC.